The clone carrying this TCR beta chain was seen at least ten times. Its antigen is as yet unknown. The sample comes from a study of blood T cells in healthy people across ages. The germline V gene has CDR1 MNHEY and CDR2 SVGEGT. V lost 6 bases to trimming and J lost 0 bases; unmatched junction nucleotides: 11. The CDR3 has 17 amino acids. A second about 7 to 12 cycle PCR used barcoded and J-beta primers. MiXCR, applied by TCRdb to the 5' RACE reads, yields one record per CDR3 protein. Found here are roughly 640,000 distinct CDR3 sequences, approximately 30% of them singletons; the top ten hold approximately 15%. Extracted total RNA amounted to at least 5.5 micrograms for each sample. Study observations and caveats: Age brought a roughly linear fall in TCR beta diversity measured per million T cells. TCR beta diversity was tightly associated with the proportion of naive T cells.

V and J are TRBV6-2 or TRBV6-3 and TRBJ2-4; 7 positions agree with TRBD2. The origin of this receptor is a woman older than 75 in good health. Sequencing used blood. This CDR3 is CASRHRGAGLAKNIQYF. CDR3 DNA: TGTGCCAGCAGGCACCGTGGAGCGGGGCTAGCCAAAAACATTCAGTACTTC.